Listed here are 10 T cell receptor beta chains from one sample, sequenced in a study of T cell changes during pregnancy in multiple sclerosis. Repertoires were generated with immunoSEQ multiplex PCR, while TCRdb's copy carries only in-frame clones and drops some. The table has about 84,000 clones, about 94% seen once. The sample was peripheral blood, taken in the second trimester of pregnancy. These receptors were obtained from a female donor in good health, enrolled as a control in a pregnancy study.

This clone was seen just once. This rearrangement joins TRBV28 to TRBJ2-7, with a possible D match to TRBD2 (5 bases). V gave up 5 bases and J gave up 3 bases, with 5 bases separating them. Germline assignment: CDR1 MDHEN and CDR2 SYDVKM. CDR3 length equals 11 residues. CDR3 sequence: CASSEGYEQYF. CDR3 DNA sequence: TGTGCCAGCAGTGAGGGCTACGAGCAGTACTTC.

V and J are TRBV29-1 and TRBJ2-7, with 9 bases that match TRBD1. V lost 6 bases to trimming and J lost 6 bases; unmatched junction nucleotides: 6. The length of the CDR3 is 12 residues. Germline V gene data show CDR1 as SQVTM and CDR2 as ANQGSEA. The CDR3 sequence is CSVGTGPREQYF. The CDR3 DNA is TGCAGCGTCGGGACAGGGCCCCGCGAGCAGTACTTC.

This chain uses TRBV27 with TRBJ2-6; 9 bases map to TRBD1. Germline assignment: CDR1 MNHEY and CDR2 SMNVEV (reference sequence). The CDR3 has 17 residues. Trimming removed 5 bases from V and 2 bases from J; junction bases left unmatched: 7. CDR3: CASSPGQGAPGANVLTF. For the CDR3, the DNA is TGTGCCAGCAGTCCGGGACAGGGTGCTCCTGGGGCCAACGTCCTGACTTTC. Looking up the rest from reference TRBV27 and TRBJ2-6 gives the full variable domain: EAQVTQNPRYLITVTGKKLTVTCSQNMNHEYMSWYRQDPGLGLRQIYYSMNVEVTDKGDVPEGYKVSRKEKRNFPLILESPSPNQTSLYFCASSPGQGAPGANVLTFGAGSRLTVL.

This clone was seen only a few times. The chain has TRBV10-3 and TRBJ1-2; 7 bases fit TRBD1. The CDR3 runs 13 residues. J was trimmed by 1 base and V by 6 bases; bases with no gene match: 2. Looked up from germline, CDR1 is ENHRY and CDR2 is SYGVKD. The CDR3 coding sequence is TGTGCCATCAGCAGACAGGGTAACTATGGCTACACCTTC. Translating gives CAISRQGNYGYTF.

The V call is TRBV5-1, the J call TRBJ2-5, with a weak D call TRBD2 (5 bases). The CDR3 extends over 15 amino acids. Germline CDR1 is SGHRS and CDR2 is YFSETQ. V lost 1 base and J lost 2, with 12 bases in between. The CDR3 sequence is CASSLILAGQETQYF. Here the CDR3 DNA reads TGCGCCAGCAGCTTGATCCTAGCAGGTCAAGAGACCCAGTACTTC.

The chain carries TRBV7-8 and TRBJ2-5, with 8 bases aligning to TRBD2. The V segment lost 2 bases and the J segment 3 bases; nucleotides outside the gene matches: 5. From germline, CDR1 is SGHVS and CDR2 FQNEAQ. The CDR3 runs 15 residues. The DNA of the CDR3 is TGTGCCAGCAGCTTAAGCGGGAGCAGAGAAGAGACCCAGTACTTC. It yields the protein CASSLSGSREETQYF. Based on the CDR3 plus reference TRBV7-8 and TRBJ2-5, the full variable domain is GAGVSQSPRYKVAKRGQDVALRCDPISGHVSLFWYQQALGQGPEFLTYFQNEAQLDKSGLPSDRFFAERPEGSVSTLKIQRTQQEDSAVYLCASSLSGSREETQYFGPGTRLLVL.

This sequence joins TRBV13 and TRBJ2-7, with D tentatively TRBD2 (7 bases). Germline V CDR1 and CDR2: PRHDT, FYEKMQ (reference sequence). Trimming removed 1 base from V and 4 bases from J, with 14 bases in between. The CDR3 runs to 15 residues. The CDR3 region is CASSLVRRGGYEQYF. The CDR3 nucleotides are TGTGCCAGCAGCTTAGTTAGGAGGGGGGGGTACGAGCAGTACTTC.

The genes are TRBV7-2 and TRBJ2-5; D is uncertain. CDR1 is SGHTA and CDR2 is FQGNSA in the germline V gene. The CDR3 length is 15 residues. Trimming stripped 5 bases from V and 3 bases from J, with 16 bases between. The CDR3 DNA sequence: TGTGCCAGCAGCCGCCCAACCCTATCCAAAGAGACCCAGTACTTC. It codes for CASSRPTLSKETQYF.

The chain combines TRBV4-2 with TRBJ1-3; TRBD1 agrees at 8 bases. After removal of 0 bases from V and 2 bases from J, the junction contained 6 bases not matched to a gene. This CDR3 comprises 17 residues. CDR1 is LGHNA, CDR2 YNFKEQ, per germline. CDR3 nucleotide sequence: TGTGCCAGCAGCCAAGATTATTTGACAGGGGCTGGAAACACCATATATTTT. Its translation: CASSQDYLTGAGNTIYF.

The gene calls are TRBV6-5 and TRBJ2-7; no clear D. V was pared by 2 bases and J by 2 bases, with 13 bases between. Germline V gene data show CDR1 as MNHEY and CDR2 as SVGAGI. This CDR3 has 15 amino acids. This chain's CDR3 is CASSYAMGSTYEQYF. In nucleotides, the CDR3 is TGTGCCAGCAGTTACGCGATGGGCTCTACCTACGAGCAGTACTTC.